The sample holds a few counts of the clone carrying this T cell receptor beta chain. The data were taken from a study of T-cell memory formation after mild COVID-19. Per germline, CDR1 SGHAT and CDR2 FQNNGV. The CDR3 is 16 residues long. Trimming shortened V by 2 bases and J by 1 base, and 14 bases separated the two germline ends. TCRdb analysed the 5' RACE reads with MiXCR anew, one entry per CDR3 protein. Among about 190,000 distinct CDR3 sequences listed, around 25% were seen once. The sequence was collected from an adult woman who had mild COVID-19 (a few samples of this study predate the infection). Cell type and time point are not known. Material for sequencing was PBMCs or a T cell subset sorted from them (not recorded which). The chain recombines TRBV11-2 with TRBJ1-1; D is unclear. The CDR3: CASSLSPGIGNTEAFF. The CDR3, as DNA: TGTGCCAGCAGCTTATCACCGGGGATAGGGAACACTGAAGCTTTCTTT. The full variable domain, with the rest looked up from reference TRBV11-2 and TRBJ1-1, is EAGVAQSPRYKIIEKRQSVAFWCNPISGHATLYWYQQILGQGPKLLIQFQNNGVVDDSQLPKDRFSAERLKGVDSTLKIQPAKLEDSAVYLCASSLSPGIGNTEAFFGQGTRLTVV.